This record covers a single T cell receptor (beta chain). V dropped 6 bases and J dropped 8; count of bases not matched to a gene: 8. CDR1 is SEHNR, CDR2 FQNEAQ, per germline (reference sequence). This CDR3 has 15 residues. This record belongs to a study of blood T cell repertoires in COVID-19. Study at large: COVID-19 samples from acute and convalescent phases originated in the United States, Italy and Spain. PBMCs, B-cell-depleted T cells, or T cells were the source of the cDNA or gDNA that made up the material.

As processed by the authors: Quantification of nucleated cells was approximated via reference gene primer amplification. Here immunoSEQ multiplex PCR was the method, and the copy in TCRdb shows in-frame clones only, minus some. That table furnishes V, J and clone size, whereas the DNA furnished D and trimming. Of approximately 9,600 clones listed, roughly 87% are singletons. The V and J genes are TRBV7-9 and TRBJ2-1, with 12 positions matching TRBD2. The sequencing input was peripheral blood. This receptor was obtained from a human donor in a cohort sampled during active COVID-19. The CDR3 spells CASRTTSGGHHEQFF. As DNA, the CDR3 is TGTGCCAGCAGGACGACTAGCGGGGGCCACCATGAGCAGTTCTTC.